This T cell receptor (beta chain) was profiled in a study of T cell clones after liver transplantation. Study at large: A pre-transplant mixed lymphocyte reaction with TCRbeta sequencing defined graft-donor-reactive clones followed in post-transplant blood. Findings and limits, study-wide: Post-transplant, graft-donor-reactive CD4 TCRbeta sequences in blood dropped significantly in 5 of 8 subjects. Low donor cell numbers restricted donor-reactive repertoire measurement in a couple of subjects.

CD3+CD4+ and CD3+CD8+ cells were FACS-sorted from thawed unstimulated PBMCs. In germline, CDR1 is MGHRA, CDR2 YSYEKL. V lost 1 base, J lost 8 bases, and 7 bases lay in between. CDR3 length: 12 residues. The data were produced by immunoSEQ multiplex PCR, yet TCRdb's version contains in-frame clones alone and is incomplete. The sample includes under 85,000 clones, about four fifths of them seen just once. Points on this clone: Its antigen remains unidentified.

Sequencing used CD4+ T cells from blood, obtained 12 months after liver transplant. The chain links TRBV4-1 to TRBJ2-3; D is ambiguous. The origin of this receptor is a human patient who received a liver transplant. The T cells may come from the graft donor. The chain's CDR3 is CASSQVGGTQYF. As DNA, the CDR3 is TGCGCCAGCAGCCAAGTTGGCGGTACGCAGTATTTT.